The 13 T cell receptor beta chains given below trace back to one sample, sequenced in a study of PD-1 blockade in classical Hodgkin lymphoma (dated by TCRdb to about 2020). The library was made by the immunoSEQ multiplex PCR assay. TCRdb obtained this table from immuneACCESS and retained in-frame rearrangements with V and J assigned. These tables miss some clones; where compared with another copy, unresolved V genes account for less than half of the shortfall, and the remainder is unexplained. Counted in this sample were several thousand clones; more than 70% of them appeared once. The ten largest clones capture 35% to 45% of the sample. The time point label for this specimen denotes: cycle 4 day 1 (C4D1), after 6 weeks of nivolumab. Every trial patient had relapsed following autologous stem cell transplantation, and prior brentuximab vedotin exposure was what differed among cohorts A, B and C.

Source: peripheral blood mononuclear cells (PBMCs), taken before the fourth cycle of nivolumab. The receptors stem from a human donor with classical Hodgkin lymphoma.

The J gene is TRBJ2-3, the V gene TRBV2, with 7 bases identical to TRBD2. Germline V gene sequence: CDR1 SNHLY, CDR2 FYNNEI. With V trimmed by 7 bases and J by 5 bases, 12 bases remained unmatched. This CDR3 comprises 15 residues. As DNA, the CDR3 is TGTGCCAGCACTACAGGACTAGGGTACGGAGATACGCAGTATTTT. Translation: CASTTGLGYGDTQYF.

This chain joins TRBV5-6 and TRBJ2-7; D ambiguous. Germline-derived CDR1 and CDR2 are SGHDT and YYEEEE. V lost 1 base and J 7 bases, leaving 15 bases between the germline ends. The CDR3 runs 14 residues. The CDR3 DNA reads TGTGCCAGCAGCTTGTGGCCGGGTTCGAGGGAGCAGTACTTC. Amino acids: CASSLWPGSREQYF.

This clone is a singleton in its sample. This sequence joins TRBV5-1 and TRBJ2-7, with TRBD2 as a possible D gene (6 bases). Trimming removed 5 bases at V and 5 bases at J, with 23 bases between. CDR1 SGHRS and CDR2 YFSETQ come from the germline V gene. The CDR3 is 16 amino acids. The chain's CDR3 is CASSGAGGPRVNEQYF. The CDR3 nucleotides are TGCGCCAGCAGTGGGGCCGGAGGGCCTAGGGTCAACGAGCAGTACTTC.

Within the sample, this clone is medium-sized. This rearrangement joins TRBV9 to TRBJ2-7; D is unresolved. V was cut by 4 bases and J by 4 bases, with 18 bases left in between. The CDR3 extends over 15 amino acids. Germline V gene lookup returns CDR1 SGDLS and CDR2 YYNGEE. The DNA for the CDR3 is TGTGCCAGCAGCCCCGACGAACGGATCCCTTACGAGCAGTACTTC. It translates to CASSPDERIPYEQYF.

The chain recombines TRBV5-5 with TRBJ1-2, with unresolved D. Germline CDR1 SGHKS, CDR2 YYEKEE (reference sequence). With 1 base removed from V and 7 bases from J, the gap between germline ends came to 8 bases. CDR3 length: 12 amino acids. This chain's CDR3 is CASSLIPGGYTF. The CDR3 DNA sequence: TGTGCCAGCAGCTTGATCCCGGGTGGCTACACCTTC.

Only a few counts were recorded for this clone. The chain is built from TRBV10-2 and TRBJ2-1; 9 nucleotides agree with TRBD2. The germline CDR1 and CDR2 sequences are WSHSY and SAAADI. CDR3 length: 17 amino acids. With V trimmed by 0 bases and J by 8 bases, 11 bases remained unmatched. CDR3 in amino acids: CASSESIPGLAAHEQFF. In DNA form, the CDR3 reads TGCGCCAGCAGTGAGTCGATTCCGGGACTAGCAGCTCATGAGCAGTTCTTC.

This clone was picked up one time. J is TRBJ2-3 and V is TRBV7-9; possible D gene TRBD1, 6 bases. Trimming shortened V by 5 bases and J by 0 bases, and 12 bases separated the two germline ends. Germline CDR1 is SEHNR and CDR2 is FQNEAQ (reference sequence). CDR3 size: 15 residues. The CDR3: CASSPFRGSTDTQYF. The CDR3 region has the DNA TGTGCCAGCAGCCCTTTCAGGGGAAGCACAGATACGCAGTATTTT.

The chain is built from TRBV27 and TRBJ2-5; 10 bases agree with TRBD2. The CDR3 consists of 18 residues. In germline, CDR1 is MNHEY, CDR2 SMNVEV (reference sequence). Trimming cost V 2 bases and J 2 bases; bases outside gene matches: 11. CDR3 in amino acids: CASSLTPSGRGGQETQYF. The CDR3 DNA is TGTGCCAGCAGTTTAACCCCGAGCGGGAGGGGAGGGCAAGAGACCCAGTACTTC.

The V and J genes are TRBV6-6 and TRBJ2-7, with unresolved D. V was shortened by 6 bases and J by 4 bases, with 13 bases between the two germline ends. Germline V lookup: CDR1 MNHNY, CDR2 SVGAGI (reference sequence). The CDR3 has 13 residues. The CDR3 DNA follows: TGTGCCAGCAGCCCCCCTGAGCGTTACGAGCAGTACTTC. It encodes CASSPPERYEQYF.

The chain links TRBV7-9 to TRBJ2-3; D gene ambiguous. This CDR3 region has 13 residues. The germline V and J ends were trimmed by 5 bases and 5 bases, with 11 bases remaining between them. Germline-derived CDR1 and CDR2 are SEHNR and FQNEAQ (reference sequence). In DNA, the CDR3 is TGTGCCAGCAGCCGTGAGACGGGAGATACGCAGTATTTT. This encodes CASSRETGDTQYF.

The gene calls are TRBV21-1 and TRBJ1-1; the DNA was not compared with TRBD1, the D call given in the table. TRBV21-1 is deemed a pseudogene. The CDR3 is 14 amino acids. Here the CDR3 DNA reads TGTGCCAGCAGCAAAGGGTCCGCCAGCACTGAAGCTTTCTTT. It specifies CASSKGSASTEAFF.

Only a few counts were recorded for this clone. This chain links TRBV7-9 with TRBJ1-2; D is undetermined. Germline V gene data show CDR1 as SEHNR and CDR2 as FQNEAQ (reference sequence). V dropped 5 bases and J dropped 5 bases, with 12 bases sitting between them. The CDR3 is 13 residues long. The CDR3 DNA sequence: TGTGCCAGCAGCCCTTCGGACGGTTATGGCTACACCTTC. Its protein product is CASSPSDGYGYTF.

The genes are TRBV4-3 and TRBJ2-1, with D unresolved. The CDR3 runs to 12 residues. Germline CDR1 and CDR2: LGHNA and YSLEER. Trimming removed 0 bases at V and 9 bases at J, with 6 bases between. CDR3 nucleotide sequence: TGCGCCAGCAGCCAAGATGTGGGTGAGCAGTTCTTC. Protein product: CASSQDVGEQFF.